The 21 T cell receptor beta chains given below trace back to one sample, sequenced in a study of cytomegalovirus exposure and HLA in healthy donors (dated by TCRdb to 2017 to 2019). The receptor library was made with the immunoSEQ multiplex PCR assay. The multiplex PCR relied on a mix of 60 forward primers for TCR Vbeta segments and 13 reverse primers for TCR Jbeta segments. Held by TCRdb, this immuneACCESS table contains in-frame sequences only and omits some clones. Under half of the omission traces to an unresolved V gene where checked; the cause of the rest is unknown. In all, the sample holds 50,000 to 70,000 clones, and roughly 60% of those were seen once. Roughly 2.8% of the sample goes to the ten largest clones. Sequencing was done on a sample of PBMCs. The receptors originated from a man aged 25-45 years in good health and CMV-seronegative.

In DNA, the CDR3 is TGTGCCAGCAGTCGACTAGCAAGCACAGATACGCAGTATTTT. Protein sequence: CASSRLASTDTQYF. This chain links TRBV2 with TRBJ2-3; 7 bases agree with TRBD2. This CDR3 region has 14 residues. V lost 5 bases, J lost 0 bases, and 2 bases stayed unmatched. CDR1 is SNHLY, CDR2 FYNNEI, per germline. The full variable domain, completed using reference TRBV2 and TRBJ2-3, is EPEVTQTPSHQVTQMGQEVILRCVPISNHLYFYWYRQILGQKVEFLVSFYNNEISEKSEIFDDQFSVERPDGSNFTLKIRSTKLEDSAMYFCASSRLASTDTQYFGPGTRLTVL.

The genes are TRBV4-1 and TRBJ1-5, with 10 nucleotides matching TRBD1. The CDR3 extends over 19 amino acids. Germline V gene data show CDR1 as MGHRA and CDR2 as YSYEKL. After removal of 0 bases from V and 5 bases from J, the junction contained 13 bases not matched to a gene. CDR3 amino acids: CASSQDQRQGAKRHQPQHF. CDR3 nucleotide sequence: TGCGCCAGCAGCCAAGATCAGCGACAGGGGGCGAAGAGACATCAGCCCCAGCATTTT.

CDR3 DNA sequence: TGTGCCAGCAGCCGGGACACTATGAACACTGAAGCTTTCTTT. Translated: CASSRDTMNTEAFF. The chain combines TRBV11-1 with TRBJ1-1; D may be TRBD1 (6 bases). Trimming removed 5 bases at V and 0 bases at J, with 10 bases between. This CDR3 comprises 14 residues. In germline, CDR1 is SGHAT, CDR2 FQDESV (reference sequence). The full variable domain, its missing parts supplied by reference TRBV11-1 and TRBJ1-1, is EAEVAQSPRYKITEKSQAVAFWCDPISGHATLYWYRQILGQGPELLVQFQDESVVDDSQLPKDRFSAERLKGVDSTLKIQPAELGDSAMYLCASSRDTMNTEAFFGQGTRLTVV.

This clone was found once. The chain links TRBV6-6 to TRBJ1-1; the D gene is possibly TRBD1 (6 bases). Trimming took 0 bases from V and 4 from J, leaving 9 bases between them. This CDR3 spans 14 amino acids. Germline V gene data show CDR1 as MNHNY and CDR2 as SVGAGI (reference sequence). CDR3 amino acids: CASSYSEGGTEAFF. CDR3 coding DNA: TGTGCCAGCAGTTACTCGGAAGGGGGCACTGAAGCTTTCTTT.

J is TRBJ2-5 and V is TRBV5-1; a weak D match, TRBD2 (6 bases). The DNA end lines up better with TRBJ2-7; the J call may be wrong. The germline CDR1 and CDR2 sequences are SGHRS and YFSETQ. CDR3 length: 13 residues. CDR3 sequence: CASSNSGRYEQYF. In DNA, the CDR3 is TGCGCCAGCAGCAACTCAGGGAGGTACGAGCAGTACTTC.

The CDR3 spells CASRKTGGAETQYF. DNA of the CDR3: TGTGCCAGCAGAAAGACAGGGGGCGCGGAGACCCAGTACTTC. The V call is TRBV7-6, the J call TRBJ2-5, with TRBD1 identical over 10 bases. Germline V gene lookup returns CDR1 SGHVS and CDR2 FNYEAQ. The CDR3 has 14 amino acids. V gave up 6 bases and J gave up 5 bases; unmatched junction bases: 6.

This clone was detected only a few times. V usage is TRBV7-2 and J usage is TRBJ2-1; D possibly corresponds to TRBD1 (5 bases). The CDR3 covers 14 residues. Trimming shortened V by 2 bases and J by 14 bases, and 19 bases separated the two germline ends. Germline CDR1 SGHTA, CDR2 FQGNSA. The DNA of the CDR3 is TGTGCCAGCAGCTTAAATCGGTTGGAACAGGCTAAGTTCTTC. This gives the protein CASSLNRLEQAKFF.

The V and J genes are TRBV4-1 and TRBJ2-7; tentative D call: TRBD1 (5 bases). The V end lost 1 base, the J end lost 2 bases, and 12 bases lay between the germline ends. This CDR3 has 15 amino acids. Germline-derived CDR1 and CDR2 are MGHRA and YSYEKL. The CDR3 here is CASSQGKGLPYEQYF. The CDR3 bases are TGCGCCAGCAGCCAAGGAAAGGGGCTGCCCTACGAGCAGTACTTC.

V and J are TRBV7-2 and TRBJ2-1; 9 nucleotides line up with TRBD2. This CDR3 is 16 amino acids long. Germline values: CDR1 SGHTA, CDR2 FQGNSA. J gave up 7 bases and V 5 bases, and 12 bases lay outside the gene matches. In DNA form, the CDR3 reads TGTGCCAGCAGCGCCCACCTAGGCGGGGGGGCTAATGAGCAGTTCTTC. Protein sequence: CASSAHLGGGANEQFF.

This clone turned up a few times. The genes are TRBV2 and TRBJ2-1, with a possible D match to TRBD1 (6 bases). The CDR3 has 15 residues. V lost 4 bases and J lost 0, with 10 bases in between. Germline-derived CDR1 and CDR2 are SNHLY and FYNNEI. In DNA form, the CDR3 reads TGTGCCAGCAGTGTCGACAGGAGCTCCTACAATGAGCAGTTCTTC. Its translation: CASSVDRSSYNEQFF.

This clone was detected only a few times. The rearrangement joins TRBV6-5 to TRBJ1-2, with 11 nucleotides matching TRBD1. CDR1 is MNHEY, CDR2 SVGAGI, per germline. The length of the CDR3 is 14 residues. Trimming removed 9 bases from V and 8 bases from J; junction bases left unmatched: 11. CDR3 loop: CASTGTGGVRGYTF. In DNA form, the CDR3 reads TGTGCCAGTACCGGGACAGGGGGAGTGAGAGGCTACACCTTC.

This rearrangement joins TRBV4-2 to TRBJ2-7; 13 bases line up with TRBD2. From germline, CDR1 is LGHNA and CDR2 YNFKEQ. The CDR3 contains 17 residues. The junction had 6 bases not matched to a gene; V was cut back by 1 base and J by 3 bases. Here the CDR3 reads CASSQAGTSGAYYEQYF. Written as DNA, the CDR3 is TGTGCCAGCAGCCAAGCGGGGACTAGCGGGGCATACTACGAGCAGTACTTC.

The rearrangement links TRBV11-3 to TRBJ1-1; D perhaps matches TRBD1 (5 bases). This CDR3 spans 14 amino acids. V lost 6 bases and J lost 4, with 15 bases in between. Germline values: CDR1 SGHNT, CDR2 YENEEA. CDR3 residues: CASSPSGGGTEAFF. The DNA of the CDR3 is TGTGCCAGCAGTCCCTCCGGGGGGGGCACTGAAGCTTTCTTT.

This clone was detected once. The CDR3 protein is CASSYPSGGAYNEQFF. The CDR3, as DNA: TGTGCCAGCAGTTATCCGAGCGGGGGGGCCTACAATGAGCAGTTCTTC. This chain links TRBV6-5 with TRBJ2-1; TRBD2 aligns across 10 bases. The CDR3 extends over 16 amino acids. Germline loops: CDR1 MNHEY, CDR2 SVGAGI. V was clipped by 3 bases and J by 2 bases; unmatched bases: 4.

The chain is built from TRBV29-1 and TRBJ1-1; TRBD1 is a possible D gene (5 bases). The CDR3 spans 12 residues. Germline V gives CDR1 SQVTM, CDR2 ANQGSEA. Trimming left V 7 bases short and J 7 bases short, with 16 bases between. The CDR3, as DNA: TGCAGCGCCCGGGGGAAACAACGTGAAGCTTTCTTT. The encoded protein is CSARGKQREAFF.

This clone was seen a handful of times. The V call is TRBV9, the J call TRBJ2-1; TRBD1 might be the D (6 bases). Looked up from germline, CDR1 is SGDLS and CDR2 is YYNGEE. CDR3 size: 13 residues. V was cut by 4 bases and J by 4 bases, with 9 bases left in between. The CDR3 here is CASSRTAYNEQFF. As DNA, the CDR3 is TGTGCCAGCAGCAGGACAGCTTACAATGAGCAGTTCTTC.

This rearrangement joins TRBV11-2 to TRBJ1-1, with 10 bases lining up with TRBD1. The germline V gene encodes CDR1 SGHAT and CDR2 FQNNGV. J gave up 5 bases and V 1 base, and 4 bases lay outside the gene matches. The CDR3 has 15 amino acids. The CDR3 is CASSLGTGGWTEAFF. The CDR3 DNA follows: TGTGCCAGCAGCTTAGGGACAGGGGGATGGACTGAAGCTTTCTTT. The full variable domain, its missing parts supplied by reference TRBV11-2 and TRBJ1-1, is EAGVAQSPRYKIIEKRQSVAFWCNPISGHATLYWYQQILGQGPKLLIQFQNNGVVDDSQLPKDRFSAERLKGVDSTLKIQPAKLEDSAVYLCASSLGTGGWTEAFFGQGTRLTVV.

The chain employs TRBV4-2 and TRBJ2-5, with 9 positions matching TRBD2. Trimming at V came to 1 base and at J to 5 bases, leaving 8 bases not matched to a gene. The CDR3 runs 16 residues. Looked up from germline, CDR1 is LGHNA and CDR2 is YNFKEQ. CDR3 amino acids: CASSQGAGGSEETQYF. Here the CDR3 DNA reads TGTGCCAGCAGCCAAGGAGCGGGGGGCAGCGAGGAGACCCAGTACTTC.

This clone is a singleton in its sample. The rearrangement uses TRBV9 and TRBJ1-6, with D perhaps matching TRBD1 (5 bases). Trimming shortened V by 3 bases and J by 6 bases, and 13 bases separated the two germline ends. The CDR3 consists of 15 residues. CDR1 and CDR2 (germline): SGDLS, YYNGEE. CDR3 sequence reads: CASSGDFRPNSPLHF. The CDR3 DNA reads as TGTGCCAGCAGCGGGGACTTCAGACCTAATTCACCCCTCCACTTT.

This clone showed up just a few times. The chain employs TRBV27 and TRBJ2-7; possible D gene TRBD1, 6 bases. The length of the CDR3 is 10 residues. The germline V and J ends were trimmed by 8 bases and 7 bases, with 9 bases remaining between them. Germline CDR1 is MNHEY and CDR2 is SMNVEV (reference sequence). The CDR3 DNA follows: TGTGCCAGCGGCGGACAGGAGCAGTACTTC. Translating gives CASGGQEQYF.

The chain has TRBV6-6 and TRBJ2-3, with a weak D call TRBD1 (6 bases). The CDR3 loop spans 14 amino acids. Trimming shortened V by 5 bases and J by 0 bases, and 9 bases separated the two germline ends. Germline V gene sequence: CDR1 MNHNY, CDR2 SVGAGI (reference sequence). The CDR3 protein is CASSQTGSTDTQYF. CDR3 coding DNA: TGTGCCAGCAGTCAGACAGGTAGCACAGATACGCAGTATTTT.